This TCR beta chain was profiled in a study of blood T cells in healthy people across ages. On this clonotype itself: Its target is unknown.

The V and J ends lost 0 bases and 7 bases, in that order; junction bases with no gene match: 7. This CDR3 region has 15 residues. Germline CDR1 and CDR2: MGHRA and YSYEKL. Study outcomes and limitations: CMV infection status of these donors was not known. PBMCs left unsorted prevented a conclusive naive versus antigen-experienced comparison.

Primers used in a second PCR of roughly 6 to 11 cycles were a sample-barcoded 5' primer and a J-beta primer mix. TCRdb re-analysed the 5' RACE reads in MiXCR, keeping a single row per CDR3 protein. Of around 1.5 million distinct CDR3 sequences listed, 30% to 40% were seen once; the top ten hold approximately 10%. V and J are TRBV4-1 and TRBJ1-1; 8 bases fit TRBD1. The sequence was collected from a woman aged 25 to 45 in good health. Sequenced material: blood. CDR3: CASSQEEDRAGEAFF. In DNA form, the CDR3 reads TGCGCCAGCAGCCAAGAAGAGGACAGGGCAGGTGAAGCTTTCTTT.